Listed below are T cell receptor beta chains from one sample, sequenced in a study of cytotoxic CD8 clonotypes in ibrutinib-treated CLL. Generated by immunoSEQ multiplex PCR, the TCRdb table keeps only in-frame clones and is missing some. The data contain roughly 330,000 clones, roughly 70% of them singletons. This specimen was PBMCs, taken after 36 months of ibrutinib treatment. The receptors shown here come from a human donor with chronic lymphocytic leukemia. The CDR3 runs from the conserved cysteine through the conserved F or W. The D gene is left open where the match is weak. Some rows mark clone size as missing; the rest say once, few, many or name a class of expanded clone.

TRBJ2-7 . few TRBV2 TGTGCCAGCAGTGAAGCGCTTCGCCTAGCGCATACCTACGAGCAGTACTTC CASSEALRLAHTYEQYF
TRBJ2-7 . . TRBV15 TGTGCCACCAGCAGGGAGGCTATTGCGTCTGGCTACGAGCAGTACTTC CATSREAIASGYEQYF
TRBJ2-5 TRBD1 . TRBV29-1 TGCAGCGTTGAAGATCTTCTCTTGGGACAGGGGCCCCAAGAGACCCAGTACTTC CSVEDLLLGQGPQETQYF
TRBJ2-3 . . TRBV5-4 TGTGCCAGCAGCTTGATCCCCCTAGCAGGCACAGATACGCAGTATTTT CASSLIPLAGTDTQYF
TRBJ2-1 TRBD1 once TRBV5-1 TGCGCCAGCAGCCCGGCAGGGGGTTATACCTACAATGAGCAGTTCTTC CASSPAGGYTYNEQFF
TRBJ1-2 TRBD1 . TRBV27 TGTGCCAGCAGTTTAGAGGCCGGGACAGGGGTAAGCGGCTACACCTTC CASSLEAGTGVSGYTF
TRBJ2-1 TRBD2 . TRBV9 TGTGCCAGCAGCGAGCGGGACCACTACAATGAGCAGTTCTTC CASSERDHYNEQFF
TRBJ2-7 TRBD2 few TRBV6-6 TGTGCCAGCAGTTATCGTCCTAGCGGGACCTACGAGCAGTACTTC CASSYRPSGTYEQYF
TRBJ2-5 . few TRBV27 TGTGCCAGCAGTCACCGGGGGCTACCCCAAGAGACCCAGTACTTC CASSHRGLPQETQYF
TRBJ2-7 . . TRBV13 TGTGCCAGCAGCTTAGGCTTTACGGGATACGAGCAGTACTTC CASSLGFTGYEQYF
TRBJ1-2 TRBD1 . TRBV2 TGTGCCAGCAGGGAGGGACAGGGCAACTATGGCTACACCTTC CASREGQGNYGYTF
TRBJ2-2 . few TRBV2 TGTGCCAGCAGAGCCTGGGAGGACTCCGGGGAGCTGTTTTTT CASRAWEDSGELFF
TRBJ2-5 TRBD2 . TRBV10-2 TGCGCCAGCAGTGAGACTAGCGGGGAAGAGACCCAGTACTTC CASSETSGEETQYF
TRBJ2-3 TRBD2 . TRBV18 TGTGCCAGCTCACTCCTAGCGGGATATGCAGATACGCAGTATTTT CASSLLAGYADTQYF
TRBJ1-1 . . TRBV29-1 TGCAGCGCAGGGACAAACCCTTTTGGTGAAGCTTTCTTT CSAGTNPFGEAFF
TRBJ1-1 . . TRBV6-5 TGTGCCAGCAGTTCCCTCTCCGATAACACTGAAGCTTTCTTT CASSSLSDNTEAFF
TRBJ2-3 TRBD2 . TRBV7-9 TGTGCCAGCGGGACTAGCGGGGCCTTCACAGATACGCAGTATTTT CASGTSGAFTDTQYF